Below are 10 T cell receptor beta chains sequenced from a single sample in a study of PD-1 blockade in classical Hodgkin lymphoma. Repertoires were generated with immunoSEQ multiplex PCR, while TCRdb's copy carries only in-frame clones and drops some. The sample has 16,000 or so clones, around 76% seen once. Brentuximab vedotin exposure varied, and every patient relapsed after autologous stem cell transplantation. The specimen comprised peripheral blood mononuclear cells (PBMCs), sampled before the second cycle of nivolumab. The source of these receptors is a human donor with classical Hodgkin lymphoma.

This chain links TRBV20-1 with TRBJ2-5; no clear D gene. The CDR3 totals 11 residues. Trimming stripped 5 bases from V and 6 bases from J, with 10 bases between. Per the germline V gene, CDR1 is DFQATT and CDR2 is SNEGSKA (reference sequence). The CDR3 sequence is CSAPTQKTQYF. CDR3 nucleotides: TGCAGTGCTCCTACCCAGAAGACCCAGTACTTC.

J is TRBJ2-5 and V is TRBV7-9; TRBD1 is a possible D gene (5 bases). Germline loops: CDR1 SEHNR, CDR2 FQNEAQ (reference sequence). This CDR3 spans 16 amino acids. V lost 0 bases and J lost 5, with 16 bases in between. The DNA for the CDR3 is TGTGCCAGCAGCTTAGCCGGTGGGGCATTTTCGGAGACCCAGTACTTC. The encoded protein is CASSLAGGAFSETQYF.

CDR3 sequence: CASSLRQGRNTEAFF. In DNA, the CDR3 is TGCGCCAGCAGCCTTCGACAGGGACGGAACACTGAAGCTTTCTTT. The chain recombines TRBV4-1 with TRBJ1-1; the match to TRBD1 covers 7 bases. The CDR3 extends over 15 amino acids. V dropped 4 bases and J dropped 1; count of bases not matched to a gene: 6. CDR1 is MGHRA, CDR2 YSYEKL, per germline.

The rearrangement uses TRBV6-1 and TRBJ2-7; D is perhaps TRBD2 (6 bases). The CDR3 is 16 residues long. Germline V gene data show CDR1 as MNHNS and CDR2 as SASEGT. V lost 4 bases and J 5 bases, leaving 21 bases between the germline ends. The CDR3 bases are TGTGCCAGCAGTGTTGGGGCCGCACCGGGAGAAGACGAGCAGTACTTC. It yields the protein CASSVGAAPGEDEQYF.

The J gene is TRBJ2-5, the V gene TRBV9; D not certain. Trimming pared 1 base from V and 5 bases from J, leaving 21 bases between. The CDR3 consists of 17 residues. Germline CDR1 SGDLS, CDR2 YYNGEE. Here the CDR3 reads CASSVSTPISFYETQYF. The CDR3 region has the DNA TGTGCCAGCAGCGTATCAACTCCCATTTCTTTCTATGAGACCCAGTACTTC.

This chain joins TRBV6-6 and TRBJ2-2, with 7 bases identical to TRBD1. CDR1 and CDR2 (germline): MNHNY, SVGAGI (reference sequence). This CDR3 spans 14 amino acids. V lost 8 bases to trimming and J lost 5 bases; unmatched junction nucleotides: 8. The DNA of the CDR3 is TGTGCCAGCCTCGAGGGGGCATCGACCGGGGAGCTGTTTTTT. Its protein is CASLEGASTGELFF.

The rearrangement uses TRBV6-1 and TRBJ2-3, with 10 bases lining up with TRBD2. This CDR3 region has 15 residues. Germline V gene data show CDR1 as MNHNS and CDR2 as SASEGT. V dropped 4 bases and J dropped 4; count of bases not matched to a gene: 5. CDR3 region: CASSAERGGPDTQYF. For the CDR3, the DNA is TGTGCCAGCAGTGCGGAGCGGGGGGGCCCAGATACGCAGTATTTT.

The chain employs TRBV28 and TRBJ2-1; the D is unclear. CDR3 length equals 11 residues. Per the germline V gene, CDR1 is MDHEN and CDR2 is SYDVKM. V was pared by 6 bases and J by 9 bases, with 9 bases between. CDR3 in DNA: TGTGCCAGCAGCCGAAACACTGAGCAGTTCTTC. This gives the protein CASSRNTEQFF. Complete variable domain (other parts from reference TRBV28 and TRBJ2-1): DVKVTQSSRYLVKRTGEKVFLECVQDMDHENMFWYRQDPGLGLRLIYFSYDVKMKEKGDIPEGYSVSREKKERFSLILESASTNQTSMYLCASSRNTEQFFGPGTRLTVL.

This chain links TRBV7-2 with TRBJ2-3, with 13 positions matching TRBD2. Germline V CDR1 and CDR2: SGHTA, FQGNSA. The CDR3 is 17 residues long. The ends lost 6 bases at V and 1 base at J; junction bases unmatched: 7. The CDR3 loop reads CASSFTSGGAGTDTQYF. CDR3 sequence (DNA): TGTGCCAGCAGTTTCACTAGCGGGGGGGCCGGCACAGATACGCAGTATTTT.

Here the CDR3 reads CAKATGASGNTIYF. CDR3 sequence (DNA): TGTGCCAAGGCGACAGGGGCGTCGGGAAACACCATATATTTT. This rearrangement joins TRBV19 to TRBJ1-3; TRBD1 aligns across 8 bases. Germline V gene sequence: CDR1 LNHDA, CDR2 SQIVND (reference sequence). The ends lost 10 bases at V and 4 bases at J; junction bases unmatched: 9. The CDR3 is made up of 14 amino acids.